This TCR beta chain was captured in a study of OX40 agonist ivuxolimab in advanced cancers. As for the study in general: As their treatment, patients were administered ivuxolimab, an agonistic anti-OX40 (CD134) antibody. Ivuxolimab was administered intravenously to patients at 0.01 to 10 mg/kg every 2 weeks. Prior anti-PD-1, anti-PD-L1 or anti-CTLA-4 therapy did not bar entry, and around 39% had some.

V was shortened by 0 bases and J by 6 bases, with 6 bases between the two germline ends. CDR3 length: 13 amino acids. The germline V gene encodes CDR1 SGHDN and CDR2 FVKESK. Autoimmune disease history or systemic immunosuppression excluded patients. Here immunoSEQ multiplex PCR was the method, and the copy in TCRdb shows in-frame clones only, minus some. The sample includes 60,000 to 85,000 clones, 89% seen only once; the top ten take around 2.5%. The V gene is TRBV14, the J gene TRBJ1-5; D ambiguous. The TCR comes from an adult with an advanced solid tumor such as melanoma, head and neck, liver or kidney cancer. This specimen was CD4+ or CD8+ T cells sorted from blood, taken in a trial of the OX40 agonist ivuxolimab. CDR3 sequence: CASSQDRGQPQHF. The DNA of the CDR3 is TGTGCCAGCAGCCAAGATCGGGGTCAGCCCCAGCATTTT.